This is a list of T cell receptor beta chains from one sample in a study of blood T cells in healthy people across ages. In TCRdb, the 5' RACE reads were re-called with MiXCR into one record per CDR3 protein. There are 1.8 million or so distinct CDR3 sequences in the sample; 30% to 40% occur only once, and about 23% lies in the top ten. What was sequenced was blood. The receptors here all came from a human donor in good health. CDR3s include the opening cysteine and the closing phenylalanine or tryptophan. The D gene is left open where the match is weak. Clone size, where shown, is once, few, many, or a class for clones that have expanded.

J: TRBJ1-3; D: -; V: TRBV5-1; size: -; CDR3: CASSLDPNSGNTIYF; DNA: TGCGCCAGCAGCCTAGACCCGAACTCTGGAAACACCATATATTTT
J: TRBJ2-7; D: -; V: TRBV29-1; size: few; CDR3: CSVGPAVSSYEQYF; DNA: TGCAGCGTTGGCCCAGCCGTTTCATCATACGAGCAGTACTTC
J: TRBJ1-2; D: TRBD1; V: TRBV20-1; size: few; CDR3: CSPRDRRTYGYTF; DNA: TGCAGCCCACGGGACAGAAGGACTTATGGCTACACCTTC
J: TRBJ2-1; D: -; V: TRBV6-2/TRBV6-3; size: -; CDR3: CARTEHYNEQFF; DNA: TGTGCCAGGACGGAGCACTACAATGAGCAGTTCTTC
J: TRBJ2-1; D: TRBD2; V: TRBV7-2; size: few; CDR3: CASSLEGTSGSNEQFF; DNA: TGTGCCAGCAGCTTAGAAGGGACTAGCGGCTCCAATGAGCAGTTCTTC
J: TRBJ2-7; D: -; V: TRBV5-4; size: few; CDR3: CASNLWGREQYF; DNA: TGTGCCAGCAATCTATGGGGTCGGGAGCAGTACTTC
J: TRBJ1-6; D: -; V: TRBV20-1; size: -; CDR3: CSASSGSSYNSPLHF; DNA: TGCAGTGCTAGCTCTGGGAGCTCCTATAATTCACCCCTCCACTTT
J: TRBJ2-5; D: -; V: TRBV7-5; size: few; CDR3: CISVSEEPGTGARGDQYF; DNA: -
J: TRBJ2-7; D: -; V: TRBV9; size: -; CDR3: CASSVAGLYEQYF; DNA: TGTGCCAGCAGCGTAGCGGGGCTCTACGAGCAGTACTTC
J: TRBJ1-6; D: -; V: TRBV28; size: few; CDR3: CASSPLGLSYNSPLHF; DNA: TGTGCCAGCAGCCCCCTCGGATTATCCTATAATTCACCCCTCCACTTT
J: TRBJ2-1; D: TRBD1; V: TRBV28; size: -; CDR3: CASSPGTGTNEQFF; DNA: TGTGCCAGCAGTCCCGGGACAGGGACCAATGAGCAGTTCTTC
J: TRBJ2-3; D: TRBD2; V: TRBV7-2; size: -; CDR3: CASSSGLAGDQDTQYF; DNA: TGTGCCAGCAGCTCCGGACTAGCGGGGGATCAAGATACGCAGTATTTT
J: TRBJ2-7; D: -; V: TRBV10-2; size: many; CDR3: CASSESARDGEQYF; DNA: TGCGCCAGCAGTGAGTCGGCTCGGGATGGCGAGCAGTACTTC
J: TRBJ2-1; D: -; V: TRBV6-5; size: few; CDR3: CASRKEQRNNEQFF; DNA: TGTGCCAGTAGGAAGGAACAGAGGAACAATGAGCAGTTCTTC
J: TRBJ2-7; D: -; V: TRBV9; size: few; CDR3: CASSVAAQDPYEQYF; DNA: TGTGCCAGCAGCGTAGCTGCCCAAGACCCCTACGAGCAGTACTTC
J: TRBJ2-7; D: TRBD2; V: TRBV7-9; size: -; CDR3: CASSLGLAGVYYEQYF; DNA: TGTGCCAGCAGCTTGGGACTAGCGGGGGTATATTACGAGCAGTACTTC
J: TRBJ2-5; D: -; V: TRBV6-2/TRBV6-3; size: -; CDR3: CAGSRTDLAQYF; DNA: TGTGCCGGCAGCAGGACAGATCTTGCGCAGTACTTC
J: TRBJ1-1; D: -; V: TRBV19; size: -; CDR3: CASSIGEGGTEAFF; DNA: TGTGCCAGTAGTATAGGCGAGGGAGGCACTGAAGCTTTCTTT
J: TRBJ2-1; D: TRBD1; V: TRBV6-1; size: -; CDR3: CATEAWDRLNNEQFF; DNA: TGTGCCACCGAGGCCTGGGACAGGCTTAACAATGAGCAGTTCTTC
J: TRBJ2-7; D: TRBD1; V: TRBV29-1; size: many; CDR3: CSVQGLNSYEQYF; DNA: TGCAGCGTACAGGGGTTAAACTCCTACGAGCAGTACTTC
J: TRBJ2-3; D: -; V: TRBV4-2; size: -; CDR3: CASSRTDGGLSTDTQYF; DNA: TGTGCCAGCAGCCGAACCGACGGGGGGCTGAGCACAGATACGCAGTATTTT
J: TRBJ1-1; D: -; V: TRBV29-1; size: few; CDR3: CSVEALRHGNTEAFF; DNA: TGCAGCGTTGAAGCCTTACGGCACGGAAACACTGAAGCTTTCTTT
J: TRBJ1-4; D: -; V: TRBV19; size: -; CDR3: CASSTRQMNEKLFF; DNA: TGTGCCAGTAGTACCAGACAGATGAATGAAAAACTGTTTTTT
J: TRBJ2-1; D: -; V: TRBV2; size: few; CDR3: CASSVGRVNEQFF; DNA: TGTGCCAGCAGTGTGGGAAGGGTCAATGAGCAGTTCTTC
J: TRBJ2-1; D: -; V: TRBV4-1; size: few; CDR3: CASSQDSFTDEQFF; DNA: TGCGCCAGCAGCCAAGATAGCTTTACTGATGAGCAGTTCTTC
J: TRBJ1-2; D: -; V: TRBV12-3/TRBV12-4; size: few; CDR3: CASSPALGTPGGYTF; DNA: TGTGCCAGCAGTCCGGCCCTCGGGACTCCCGGTGGCTACACCTTC
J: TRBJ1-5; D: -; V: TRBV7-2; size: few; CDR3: CASSLRPSNQPQHF; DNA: TGTGCCAGCAGTCTAAGACCGAGCAATCAGCCCCAGCATTTT
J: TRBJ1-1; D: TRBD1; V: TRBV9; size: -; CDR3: CASSVGDRVGRDTEAFF; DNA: TGTGCCAGCAGCGTAGGGGACAGGGTGGGACGGGACACTGAAGCTTTCTTT
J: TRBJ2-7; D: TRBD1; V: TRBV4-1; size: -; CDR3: CAGSQETGGSSYEQYF; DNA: TGCGCCGGCAGCCAAGAAACAGGGGGGAGCTCCTACGAGCAGTACTTC
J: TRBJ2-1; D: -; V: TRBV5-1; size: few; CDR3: CASTRDRRYNEQFF; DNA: TGCGCCAGCACTCGAGACAGAAGATACAATGAGCAGTTCTTC
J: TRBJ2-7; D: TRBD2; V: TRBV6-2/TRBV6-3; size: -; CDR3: CASSLGASGFYEQYF; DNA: TGTGCCAGCAGTTTAGGGGCTAGCGGATTCTACGAGCAGTACTTC
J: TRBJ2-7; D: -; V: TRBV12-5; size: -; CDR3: CASGAGRNRESYEQYF; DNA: TGTGCTAGTGGGGCCGGAAGGAACAGGGAATCCTACGAGCAGTACTTC
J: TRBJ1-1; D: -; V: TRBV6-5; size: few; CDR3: CASSYADTAFF; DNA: TGTGCCAGCAGTTACGCGGATACCGCTTTCTTT
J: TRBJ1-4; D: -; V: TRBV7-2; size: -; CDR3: CASRGGAASNEKLFF; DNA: TGTGCCAGCAGAGGTGGGGCAGCTTCAAATGAAAAACTGTTTTTT
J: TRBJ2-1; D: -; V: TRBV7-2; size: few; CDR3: CASRRRVISYNEQFF; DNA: TGTGCCAGCAGACGCAGGGTAATCTCCTACAATGAGCAGTTCTTC
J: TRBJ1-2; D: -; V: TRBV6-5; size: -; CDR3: CASSATNREIEGYTF; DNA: TGTGCCAGCAGTGCAACAAATAGGGAGATCGAAGGCTACACCTTC
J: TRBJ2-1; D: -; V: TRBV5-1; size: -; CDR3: CTSSFPISGNDEQFF; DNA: TGCACCAGCAGCTTTCCAATTTCCGGGAACGATGAGCAGTTCTTC
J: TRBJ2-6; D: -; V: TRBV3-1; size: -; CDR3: CASRVLGGSGANVLTF; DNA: TGTGCCAGCAGGGTGCTGGGAGGAAGTGGGGCCAACGTCCTGACTTTC
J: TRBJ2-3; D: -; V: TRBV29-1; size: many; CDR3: CSVGGSTDTQYF; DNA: TGCAGCGTTGGTGGGAGCACAGATACGCAGTATTTT
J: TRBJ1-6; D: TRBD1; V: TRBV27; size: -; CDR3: CASSLGTGRADSPLHF; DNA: TGTGCCAGCAGTCTCGGGACAGGGCGCGCGGATTCACCCCTCCACTTT
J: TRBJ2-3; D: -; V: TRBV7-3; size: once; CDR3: CASSLFADSTDTQYF; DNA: TGTGCCAGCAGCTTATTCGCAGATAGCACAGATACGCAGTATTTT